This T cell receptor (beta chain) emerged from a study of control samples from healthy donors and cancer patients (dated by TCRdb to 2019 to 2021). This clone was counted a single time. It lacks a known antigen. Per-base quality was not reported, and no clone a single base away is much larger than it. The CDR3 goes from the cysteine to the phenylalanine over 13 residues. Solely the CDR3 DNA is kept, with 39 bases framed from the first base. For this chain, trimming is 0 bases at the V end and 6 bases at the J end, and the number of junction bases without a gene match is 2. The CDR1 and CDR2 encoded by the germline V gene (reference sequence) are SGHNT and YYREEE. Library preparation used the immunoSEQ multiplex PCR assay. TCRdb carries this immuneACCESS record with in-frame sequences only. Its versions omit some clonotypes, under half of them owing to an unresolved V gene in the studies checked, with the rest unexplained. This sample is represented by 95,000 to 110,000 clones; approximately 90% of them were singletons. Jointly, the top ten make up about 18% of the sample.

Rearrangement joined TRBV5-4 to TRBJ1-2; TRBD1 agrees with 7 junctional bases. Sequenced sample: PBMCs. The TCR sequence derives from a man aged 60 to 75 with lung cancer. The CDR3 region has the sequence CASSLGGGNGYTF. The DNA sequence is TGTGCCAGCAGCTTGGGAGGGGGCAATGGCTACACCTTC.